The source of this T cell receptor (beta chain) is a study of blood T cell repertoires in COVID-19. At the level of the study: The United States, Italy and Spain provided the acute and convalescent COVID-19 samples. PBMCs, B-cell-depleted T cells, or T cells provided the cDNA or gDNA that made up the material.

The CDR3 spans 12 residues. Trimming took 10 bases from V and 4 from J; bases not matched to a gene: 5. CDR1 LGHDT and CDR2 YNNKEL come from the germline V gene (reference sequence). As handled by the study authors: The assay estimated nucleated cells by amplifying reference gene primers. Sequencing used immunoSEQ multiplex PCR; TCRdb keeps in-frame clones, though not all of them. The V and J calls and clone size come from that table; D and trimming were worked out from the DNA. Of 20,000 or so clones detected, 70% to 90% appear once; the ten largest clones hold about 18%. A few counts support this clone.

The source of this sequence is a human donor with acute or convalescent COVID-19. The donor label of this sample is uncertain. The sample comprised peripheral blood. The rearrangement uses TRBV3-1 (or the pseudogene TRBV3-2) and TRBJ1-1; 8 nucleotides line up with TRBD1. The CDR3 is CATRGQGTEAFF. CDR3 DNA sequence: TGTGCCACCAGGGGGCAGGGCACTGAAGCTTTCTTT.